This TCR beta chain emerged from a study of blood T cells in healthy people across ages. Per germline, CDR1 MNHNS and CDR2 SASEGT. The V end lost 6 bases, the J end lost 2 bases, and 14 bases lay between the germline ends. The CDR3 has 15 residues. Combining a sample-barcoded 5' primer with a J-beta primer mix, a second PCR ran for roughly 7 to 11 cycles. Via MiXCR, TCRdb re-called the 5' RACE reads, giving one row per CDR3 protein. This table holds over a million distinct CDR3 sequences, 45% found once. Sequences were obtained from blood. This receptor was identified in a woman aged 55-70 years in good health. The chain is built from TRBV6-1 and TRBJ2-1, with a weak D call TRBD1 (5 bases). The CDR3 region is CASSEQEWAYNEQFF. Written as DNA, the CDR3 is TGTGCCAGCAGCGAACAGGAATGGGCCTACAATGAGCAGTTCTTC.